These T cell receptor beta chains were read from a single sample in a study of blood T cell repertoires in COVID-19. This table comes from immunoSEQ multiplex PCR, and its TCRdb copy is limited to in-frame clones, with some not included. The profile shows about 250,000 clones, 83% of them singletons. The specimen was peripheral blood. The receptor set was obtained from a man aged 35-49 years with active or convalescent COVID-19. Both conserved end residues are trimmed from each CDR3.

TRBV6-5	TRBJ1-1	ASRRQGQGTEAF
TRBV24-1	TRBJ1-5	ATIGRDRGERSNQPQH
TRBV5-1	TRBJ1-3	ASRGTGGARNTIY
TRBV7-2	TRBJ2-1	ASRNPSGPLHEQF
TRBV3-1/TRBV3-2	TRBJ2-2	ASSLQGNTGELF
TRBV6-5	TRBJ1-2	ASSSSGVYGYT
TRBV5-4	TRBJ1-4	ASSPEGGINEKLF
TRBV19	TRBJ1-2	ASSLQGVDYGYT
TRBV5-4	TRBJ2-7	ASSKDIAGMSYEQY
TRBV3-1/TRBV3-2	TRBJ1-2	ASSQTRTGNNGYT
TRBV6-5	TRBJ1-4	ASRPTGGRNEKLF
TRBV9	TRBJ1-1	ASSSGTLNTEAF
TRBV7-9	TRBJ2-1	ASSLGAGLSYNEQF
TRBV11-2	TRBJ2-5	ASSLVGAGGRQTQY
TRBV7-6	TRBJ1-1	ASSPRDSAGSTEAF
TRBV5-8	TRBJ1-2	ASSFRVAGYT
TRBV2	TRBJ1-6	ASSRQGAYNSPLH
TRBV5-1	TRBJ1-3	ASSPGQGLGSGNTIY
TRBV24-1	TRBJ2-7	ATSDPRGGRNEEQY
TRBV6-5	TRBJ1-2	ASSYDRNYGYT
TRBV14	TRBJ1-6	ASSLRIDRGNSPLH
TRBV29-1	TRBJ2-1	SVQGLSYNEQF
TRBV7-2	TRBJ1-3	ASSLVSGGPGNTIY
TRBV7-2	TRBJ2-5	ASSRWQETQY
TRBV11-3	TRBJ2-2	ASSPGGSGELF
TRBV30	TRBJ1-1	AWSEHGGTEAF
TRBV9	TRBJ2-1	ASSPRTSGRDEQF
TRBV11-3	TRBJ1-2	ASSPQGLRRDIDYT
TRBV3-1/TRBV3-2	TRBJ1-1	ASSQGMDSTEAF
TRBV19	TRBJ1-4	ASSPNRQNEKLF
TRBV29-1	TRBJ1-2	SVTTGGGGGYT
TRBV6-5	TRBJ1-1	ASRNRDRKNTEAF
TRBV18	TRBJ1-3	ASSLPTGYSGNTIY
TRBV27	TRBJ1-2	ASGTGTGGLYGYT
TRBV7-8	TRBJ2-7	ASSQRTSGVSYEQY
TRBV6-6	TRBJ1-2	ASRERTGKGYT
TRBV9	TRBJ2-3	ASSVFSDYSTDTQY
TRBV7-9	TRBJ2-1	ASSLRYMTSVSYNEQF
TRBV18	TRBJ2-7	ASSPQAGATYEQY
TRBV7-6	TRBJ1-2	ASSSGESYGYT
TRBV3-1/TRBV3-2	TRBJ2-1	ASSQGARGEQF
TRBV5-4	TRBJ2-6	ASSPRGSGANVLT
TRBV4-1	TRBJ1-4	ASSLQGGWGEKLF
TRBV3-1/TRBV3-2	TRBJ1-4	ASSQSTRQVNEKLF
TRBV19	TRBJ2-3	ASSKWGQGATDTQY
TRBV6-5	TRBJ2-7	ATVRDSTYEQY
TRBV6-2/TRBV6-3	TRBJ2-2	ASSYASGGGPTGELF
TRBV5-1	TRBJ2-5	ASSLGLAGGPGETQY
TRBV11-2	TRBJ1-1	ASRVGEGPEAF
TRBV9	TRBJ1-1	ASSITGFTEAF
TRBV6-5	TRBJ1-2	ASSRDTASIGYT
TRBV30	TRBJ2-2	ARSVDYTGELF
TRBV4-1	TRBJ2-7	ASSQDLATFYEQY
TRBV6-6	TRBJ2-7	ASRPRDRSYEQY
TRBV7-2	TRBJ2-1	ASSLRGIRSENEQF